Below, 8 T cell receptor beta chains from the same sample are listed, as sequenced in a study of T-cell memory formation after mild COVID-19. TCRdb itself ran the 5' RACE reads through MiXCR, one entry per CDR3 protein. The sample contains about 260,000 distinct CDR3 sequences, around 17% of which appear only once. Sequences were obtained from PBMCs or a T cell subset sorted from them (not recorded which). The receptors were gathered from a man aged 18 to 29 who had mild COVID-19 (a few samples of this study predate the infection). Cell type and time point are not known.

The rearrangement links TRBV6-5 to TRBJ2-3, with 14 bases aligning to TRBD2. V lost 0 bases to trimming and J lost 0 bases; unmatched junction nucleotides: 11. The CDR3 is made up of 21 amino acids. Germline lookup yields CDR1 MNHEY and CDR2 SVGAGI. CDR3 sequence: CASSYSGLAGGIPYSTDTQYF. CDR3 nucleotides: TGTGCCAGCAGTTACTCCGGACTAGCGGGGGGCATCCCCTATAGCACAGATACGCAGTATTTT.

The V gene is TRBV7-3, the J gene TRBJ1-6; tentative D call: TRBD1 (5 bases). This CDR3 is built from 15 residues. The V gene lost 3 bases and the J gene lost 3 bases, with 9 bases spanning the gap. Per germline, CDR1 SGHTA and CDR2 FQGTGA. This CDR3 is CASSFGHLYNSPLHF. Here the CDR3 DNA reads TGTGCCAGCAGCTTTGGACACCTCTATAATTCACCCCTCCACTTT. Full variable domain (missing parts from reference TRBV7-3 and TRBJ1-6): GAGVSQTPSNKVTEKGKYVELRCDPISGHTALYWYRQSLGQGPEFLIYFQGTGAADDSGLPNDRFFAVRPEGSVSTLKIQRTERGDSAVYLCASSFGHLYNSPLHFGNGTRLTVT.

This clonotype appeared many times. The chain links TRBV5-6 to TRBJ1-5; 8 bases fit TRBD1. CDR1 SGHDT and CDR2 YYEEEE come from the germline V gene. V gave up 3 bases and J gave up 7 bases; unmatched junction bases: 6. The CDR3 length is 14 residues. CDR3 nucleotides: TGTGCCAGCAGCTCGGGGACAGGTTGGCAGCCCCAGCATTTT. This sequence encodes CASSSGTGWQPQHF. Using reference TRBV5-6 and TRBJ1-5 for the parts outside the CDR3, the full variable domain is DAGVTQSPTHLIKTRGQQVTLRCSPKSGHDTVSWYQQALGQGPQFIFQYYEEEERQRGNFPDRFSGHQFPNYSSELNVNALLLGDSALYLCASSSGTGWQPQHFGDGTRLSIL.

This clonotype appeared a few times. The chain joins TRBV5-1 to TRBJ2-5; D could derive from TRBD1 or TRBD2 (5 bases each). V gave up 4 bases and J gave up 1 base, with 14 bases separating them. This CDR3 has 15 amino acids. The germline V gene has CDR1 SGHRS and CDR2 YFSETQ. As DNA, the CDR3 is TGCGCCAGCAGCCCATTATTGGGGGTCCAAGAGACCCAGTACTTC. As protein: CASSPLLGVQETQYF.

This clonotype appeared many times. The J gene is TRBJ2-5, the V gene TRBV5-1; TRBD2 matches 8 bases. The CDR3 is 15 residues long. The germline CDR1 and CDR2 sequences are SGHRS and YFSETQ. With V trimmed by 2 bases and J by 3 bases, 6 bases remained unmatched. In nucleotides, the CDR3 is TGCGCCAGCAGCTTTGGCAGCGGGGGTGAAGAGACCCAGTACTTC. It yields the protein CASSFGSGGEETQYF.

This clonotype was recorded a few times. V is TRBV20-1 and J is TRBJ2-3; D may be TRBD2 (6 bases). CDR1 is DFQATT, CDR2 SNEGSKA, per germline (reference sequence). The CDR3 is 13 amino acids. V was clipped by 5 bases and J by 2 bases, with 11 bases between them. The CDR3 nucleotides read TGCAGTGCTTCTGGACTACACACAGATACGCAGTATTTT. Translating it yields CSASGLHTDTQYF.

The gene calls are TRBV20-1 and TRBJ1-4; unclear D gene. The CDR3 totals 13 residues. Germline CDR1 is DFQATT and CDR2 is SNEGSKA (reference sequence). V was shortened by 0 bases and J by 4 bases, with 6 bases between the two germline ends. In nucleotides, the CDR3 is TGCAGTGCTAGAGATGGTTATAATGAAAAACTGTTTTTT. Residues: CSARDGYNEKLFF.

This clonotype was detected only a few times. The V gene is TRBV7-2, the J gene TRBJ2-7; TRBD2 might be the D (5 bases). The CDR3 is 13 amino acids. CDR1 SGHTA and CDR2 FQGNSA come from the germline V gene. Trimming took 4 bases from V and 7 from J, leaving 14 bases between them. The CDR3 is CASSSDFMQEQYF. The CDR3 DNA is TGTGCCAGCAGCTCGGACTTTATGCAAGAGCAGTACTTC. The full variable domain, completed using reference TRBV7-2 and TRBJ2-7, is GAGVSQSPSNKVTEKGKDVELRCDPISGHTALYWYRQSLGQGLEFLIYFQGNSAPDKSGLPSDRFSAERTGGSVSTLTIQRTQQEDSAVYLCASSSDFMQEQYFGPGTRLTVT.